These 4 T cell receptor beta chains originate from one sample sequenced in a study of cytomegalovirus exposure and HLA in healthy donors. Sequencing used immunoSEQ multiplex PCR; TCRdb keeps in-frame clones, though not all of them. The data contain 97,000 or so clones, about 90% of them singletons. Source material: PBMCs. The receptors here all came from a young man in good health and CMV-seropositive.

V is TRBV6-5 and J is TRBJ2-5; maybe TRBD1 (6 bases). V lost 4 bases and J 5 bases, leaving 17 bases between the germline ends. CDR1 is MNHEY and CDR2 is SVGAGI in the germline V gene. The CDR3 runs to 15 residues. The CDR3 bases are TGTGCCAGCAGTTCCCCTGGGGCAGGGGAGGAGACCCAGTACTTC. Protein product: CASSSPGAGEETQYF.

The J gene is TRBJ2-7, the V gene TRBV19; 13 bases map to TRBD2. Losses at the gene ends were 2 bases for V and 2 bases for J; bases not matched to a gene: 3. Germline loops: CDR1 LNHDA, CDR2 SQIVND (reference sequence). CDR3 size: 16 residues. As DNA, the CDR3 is TGTGCCAGTAGTATAACCGGGACTAGCGGGGCCTACGAGCAGTACTTC. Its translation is CASSITGTSGAYEQYF.

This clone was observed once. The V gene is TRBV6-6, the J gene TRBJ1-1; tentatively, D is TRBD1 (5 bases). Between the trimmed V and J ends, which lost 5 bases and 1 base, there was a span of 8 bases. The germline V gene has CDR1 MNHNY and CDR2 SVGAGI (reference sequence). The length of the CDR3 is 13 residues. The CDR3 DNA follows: TGTGCCAGCAGTATAACAGGGAACACTGAAGCTTTCTTT. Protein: CASSITGNTEAFF.

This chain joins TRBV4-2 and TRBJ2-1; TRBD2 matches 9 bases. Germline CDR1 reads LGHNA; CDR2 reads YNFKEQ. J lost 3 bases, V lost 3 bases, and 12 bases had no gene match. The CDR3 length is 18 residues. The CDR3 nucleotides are TGTGCCAGCAGCCAGGGGAATAGCGGGGGCAAAAACTACAATGAGCAGTTCTTC. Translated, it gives CASSQGNSGGKNYNEQFF.